This T cell receptor (beta chain) was identified during a study of ipilimumab plus nivolumab after autologous stem cell transplantation. Study information: DLBCL patients had primary refractory or relapsed disease. Findings and limits, study-wide: Authors suggest TCR repertoire, Treg phenotype and gut microbiota support further study.

Clones were read by immunoSEQ multiplex PCR, and TCRdb kept only the in-frame ones, dropping some. The sample records 15,000 or so clones, 75% to 90% being singletons. Concerning this clone itself: Antigen unknown.

The CDR3 length is 15 residues. V gave up 5 bases and J gave up 3 bases, with 15 bases separating them. The germline CDR1 and CDR2 sequences are SGDLS and YYNGEE. Checkpoint therapy with ipilimumab 1 mg/kg began 14 to 28 days after transplant. The sequence came from a male donor with diffuse large B-cell lymphoma. The gene calls are TRBV9 and TRBJ1-5; maybe TRBD1 (5 bases). Sample: PBMCs, taken in a trial of ipilimumab plus nivolumab as post-transplant consolidation. This chain's CDR3 is CASSFSGGDNQPQHF. In nucleotides, the CDR3 is TGTGCCAGCAGTTTCTCTGGGGGTGACAATCAGCCCCAGCATTTT.